This TCR beta chain stems from a study of blood T cell repertoires in COVID-19. Sequencing used immunoSEQ multiplex PCR; TCRdb keeps in-frame clones, though not all of them. The data show nearly 90,000 clones, 88% seen once. V lost 5 bases and J lost 4; bases outside the gene matches: 7. The CDR3 spans 14 residues. Germline V gene lookup returns CDR1 MNHEY and CDR2 SVGEGT. This clone came up once. The source material was peripheral blood. This rearrangement joins TRBV6-2 or TRBV6-3 to TRBJ1-2; 7 bases line up with TRBD1. The source is a man older than 75 with acute or convalescent COVID-19. This CDR3 reads CASSRQGPGYGYTF. CDR3 in DNA: TGTGCCAGCAGTCGACAGGGCCCGGGCTATGGCTACACCTTC.